The T cell receptor beta chain described here comes from a study of CD8 T cells in Susac syndrome. An input of about 0.5 to 1 ug of RNA was subjected to reverse transcription using random hexamers. MiXCR was run by TCRdb on the immunoSEQ multiplex PCR reads, yielding one entry per CDR3 protein. The table has roughly 170,000 distinct CDR3 sequences, under 95% seen once. The CDR3 has 15 residues. V shed 5 bases, J shed 6 bases, and the junction held 11 bases outside the gene matches. Germline assignment: CDR1 SGHVS and CDR2 FQNEAQ. V usage is TRBV7-8 and J usage is TRBJ2-3; 7 bases line up with TRBD2. The TCR sequence derives from a human donor with multiple sclerosis. Sequencing was performed on CD4+ T cells from PBMCs. The CDR3 sequence: CASSPWGLPEDTQYF. CDR3 in DNA: TGTGCCAGCAGCCCGTGGGGACTACCCGAGGATACGCAGTATTTT.